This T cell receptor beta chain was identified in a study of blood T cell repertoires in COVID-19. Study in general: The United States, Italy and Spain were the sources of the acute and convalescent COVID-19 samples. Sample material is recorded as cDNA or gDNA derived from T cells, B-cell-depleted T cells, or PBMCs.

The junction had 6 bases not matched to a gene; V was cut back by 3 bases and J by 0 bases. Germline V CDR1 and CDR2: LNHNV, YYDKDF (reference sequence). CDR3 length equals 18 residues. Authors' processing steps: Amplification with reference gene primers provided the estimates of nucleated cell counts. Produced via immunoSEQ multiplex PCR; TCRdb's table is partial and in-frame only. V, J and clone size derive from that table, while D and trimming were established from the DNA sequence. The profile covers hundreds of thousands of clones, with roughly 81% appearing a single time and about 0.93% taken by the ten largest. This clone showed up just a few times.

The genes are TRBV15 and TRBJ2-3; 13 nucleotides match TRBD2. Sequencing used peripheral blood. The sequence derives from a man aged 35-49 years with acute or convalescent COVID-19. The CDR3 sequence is CATSSLPGLAGSTDTQYF. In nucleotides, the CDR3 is TGTGCCACCAGCAGCCTTCCGGGACTAGCGGGGAGCACAGATACGCAGTATTTT.